This T cell receptor beta chain came from a study of sequential checkpoint blockade in melanoma. Study overall: TCRβ was sequenced from DNA of 91 pretreatment tumors.

As for treatment: randomized to nivolumab then ipilimumab (arm A) or the reverse (arm B). Sequenced by immunoSEQ multiplex PCR; TCRdb stores in-frame clones only, minus some. The sample yields approximately 4,000 clones, more than 20% seen once. Study-wide results and caveats: Patients with week-13 increases in T-cell fraction and clonality benefited about 30 times more often.

The CDR3 loop spans 13 amino acids. V lost 3 bases and J lost 0, with 5 bases in between. Germline CDR1 and CDR2: SGHTA and FQGNSA. This clone has a handful of counts. Its specificity is unknown. The TCR was taken from a human donor with melanoma. This chain connects TRBV7-2 to TRBJ1-1, with unresolved D. Sequenced material: tumor tissue (inferred from file names), taken from a patient given nivolumab and ipilimumab in sequence. CDR3 loop: CASSFHLNTEAFF. The CDR3 DNA is TGTGCCAGCAGCTTTCACTTGAACACTGAAGCTTTCTTT. The complete variable domain, with remaining parts taken from reference TRBV7-2 and TRBJ1-1, reads GAGVSQSPSNKVTEKGKDVELRCDPISGHTALYWYRQSLGQGLEFLIYFQGNSAPDKSGLPSDRFSAERTGGSVSTLTIQRTQQEDSAVYLCASSFHLNTEAFFGQGTRLTVV.